Given below is one T cell receptor (beta chain) in context. Its antigen is as yet unknown. This entry belongs to a study of long-term antiretroviral therapy in people with HIV. The ends lost 0 bases at V and 4 bases at J; junction bases unmatched: 5. CDR3 length equals 15 residues. Germline V CDR1 and CDR2: GTSNPN, SVGIG (reference sequence). Study-wide points: Nothing was known about ART adherence, viral resistance or changes in therapy. Clones that had undergone expansion before ART prevailed in the repertoire throughout all time points.

Researchers ran immunoSEQ v3.0 at survey level. TCRdb's table, derived via immunoSEQ multiplex PCR, lists solely in-frame clones and lacks some. The table shows roughly 18,000 clones, with approximately 90% occurring only once. This material consisted of unsorted PBMCs, taken 0.6 years after starting antiretroviral therapy. The chain is built from TRBV30 and TRBJ2-3, with 9 bases that match TRBD1. The sequence derives from a woman between 35 and 50 years old with HIV. The chain's CDR3 is CAWSVQGAQADTQYF. In DNA, the CDR3 is TGTGCCTGGAGTGTACAGGGGGCGCAGGCAGATACGCAGTATTTT.